The 10 T cell receptor beta chains below were found in one sample sequenced in a study of spatial heterogeneity in lung cancer. The time point here: blood at routine non-recurrence follow-up after resection. Unsorted whole RNA from tumor, nontumor lung or frozen PBMC underwent sequencing. In TCRdb, the 5' RACE reads were re-called with MiXCR into one record per CDR3 protein. The sample has some 110,000 distinct CDR3 sequences, roughly an eighth seen once. The sequenced sample was PBMCs, obtained at follow-up. Source of these receptors: a male donor with early-stage non-small cell lung cancer.

The chain links TRBV20-1 to TRBJ1-4; the D gene is possibly TRBD1 (6 bases). Germline lookup yields CDR1 DFQATT and CDR2 SNEGSKA (reference sequence). The CDR3 has 13 residues. With 5 bases removed from V and 8 bases from J, the gap between germline ends came to 15 bases. The CDR3 spells CSALGQPVEKLFF. The CDR3 nucleotides are TGCAGTGCTCTAGGACAGCCAGTCGAAAAACTGTTTTTT.

This chain connects TRBV2 to TRBJ1-5; D gene unclear. Per the germline V gene, CDR1 is SNHLY and CDR2 is FYNNEI. Deletions cut 6 bases from V and 3 bases from J, with 18 bases between. The CDR3 spans 16 residues. The DNA for the CDR3 is TGTGCCAGCAGCGGCCTGACCAGGAATACCAATCAGCCCCAGCATTTT. Its translation: CASSGLTRNTNQPQHF. Drawing the rest from reference TRBV2 and TRBJ1-5, the complete variable domain is EPEVTQTPSHQVTQMGQEVILRCVPISNHLYFYWYRQILGQKVEFLVSFYNNEISEKSEIFDDQFSVERPDGSNFTLKIRSTKLEDSAMYFCASSGLTRNTNQPQHFGDGTRLSIL.

The chain recombines TRBV4-3 with TRBJ1-2, with unresolved D. Germline V CDR1 and CDR2: LGHNA, YSLEER. The CDR3 loop spans 15 amino acids. V was trimmed by 0 bases and J by 6 bases, leaving 14 bases between them. The CDR3 bases are TGCGCCAGCAGCCAAGAGATGGTGGGAGTTGATGGCTACACCTTC. As protein: CASSQEMVGVDGYTF.

This clonotype was observed at least ten times. This chain connects TRBV10-3 to TRBJ2-7; 8 bases agree with TRBD1. Germline V gene sequence: CDR1 ENHRY, CDR2 SYGVKD. CDR3 size: 15 residues. Losses at the gene ends were 2 bases for V and 7 bases for J; bases not matched to a gene: 10. Written as DNA, the CDR3 is TGTGCCATCAGTGAGGTCAGGACAGGGACTGGGGAGCAGTACTTC. This codes for CAISEVRTGTGEQYF.

This clonotype has ten or more counts. The rearrangement joins TRBV29-1 to TRBJ2-5; D is unclear. The CDR3 sequence is 13 residues long. V was pared by 1 base and J by 2 bases, with 8 bases between. Germline CDR1 and CDR2: SQVTM and ANQGSEA. The CDR3 loop reads CSVEGTGQETQYF. DNA of the CDR3: TGCAGCGTTGAAGGCACCGGACAAGAGACCCAGTACTTC.

This clonotype has a count of ten or more. This chain's CDR3 is CASSQEAQGTGELFF. CDR3 sequence (DNA): TGTGCCAGCAGCCAAGAGGCACAGGGCACCGGGGAGCTGTTTTTT. The rearrangement links TRBV4-2 to TRBJ2-2, with D perhaps matching TRBD1 (6 bases). The CDR3 runs 15 residues. Trimming cost V 0 bases and J 4 bases, with 9 bases left between them. Germline V lookup: CDR1 LGHNA, CDR2 YNFKEQ.

This clonotype was seen just once. Here the CDR3 reads CASSSPTSTEAFF. The CDR3 DNA is TGTGCCAGCAGTTCCCCGACCAGCACTGAAGCTTTCTTT. The chain joins TRBV28 to TRBJ1-1; no clear D. CDR1 is MDHEN, CDR2 SYDVKM, per germline. Trimming cost V 4 bases and J 4 bases, with 10 bases left between them. The CDR3 totals 13 residues.

In this sample, this clonotype turned up many times. The genes are TRBV10-3 and TRBJ2-7, with a possible D match to TRBD1 (7 bases). The length of the CDR3 is 13 residues. The V end lost 5 bases, the J end lost 7 bases, and 15 bases lay between the germline ends. In germline, CDR1 is ENHRY, CDR2 SYGVKD. This CDR3 reads CAISSQGGEEQYF. The CDR3 nucleotides read TGTGCCATCAGTAGTCAGGGGGGCGAGGAGCAGTACTTC.

This clonotype was observed many times. The CDR3 loop reads CASSVGTGESNQPQHF. The CDR3 nucleotides read TGTGCCAGCAGCGTAGGAACAGGGGAGAGCAATCAGCCCCAGCATTTT. V and J are TRBV9 and TRBJ1-5; the match to TRBD1 covers 7 bases. Germline V CDR1 and CDR2: SGDLS, YYNGEE. The V gene end was trimmed by 0 bases and the J gene end by 1 base; junction bases not matched to a gene: 4. The CDR3 totals 16 residues.

The gene calls are TRBV6-5 and TRBJ1-3, with D unresolved. The CDR3 covers 17 residues. V was trimmed by 2 bases and J by 0 bases, leaving 14 bases between them. Germline V CDR1 and CDR2: MNHEY, SVGAGI. In DNA form, the CDR3 reads TGTGCCAGCAGTTACCTCACCGAGGGTCTCTCTGGAAACACCATATATTTT. As protein: CASSYLTEGLSGNTIYF.